Described below is a single T cell receptor beta chain sequence and its context. The antigen is unknown. This entry is derived from a study of T-cell memory formation after mild COVID-19. Study-wide context: Each donor largely had its own TCR clusters.

TCRdb ran MiXCR on the 5' RACE reads and lists one entry per CDR3 protein. This table holds some 290,000 distinct CDR3 sequences, about a sixth found once. This CDR3 has 16 amino acids. V lost 0 bases to trimming and J lost 10 bases, with 19 bases between them. CDR1 is MGHDK, CDR2 SYGVNS, per germline. Whole-study results and caveats: There was a balanced CD4/CD8 profile in clones contracting day 15 to 85, and later expanders leaned CD4+. Mostly located in CM and EM were contracting CD4+ clones, with contracting CD8+ clones located in EMRA. The authors left the SARS-CoV-2 specificity of second-wave clones peaking on day 37 unconfirmed.

The V and J genes are TRBV25-1 and TRBJ2-1; D unresolved. The sequencing sample was made of PBMCs or a T cell subset sorted from them (not recorded which). This receptor was obtained from a man younger than 30 who had mild COVID-19 (a few samples of this study predate the infection). Cell type and time point are not known. CDR3 sequence: CASSEYPSYRVVEQFF. CDR3 sequence (DNA): TGTGCCAGCAGTGAATATCCCAGTTACCGTGTGGTGGAGCAGTTCTTC.